The table lists the clone carrying this T cell receptor beta chain with a few counts. The antigen remains undetermined. V lost 7 bases to trimming and J lost 13 bases, with 23 bases between them. The CDR3 contains 14 residues. Germline V CDR1 and CDR2: MNHNY, SVGAGI (reference sequence). Since all of the isolated RNA was reverse transcribed, expressed TCRB transcripts were what got sequenced. Sequencing used immunoSEQ multiplex PCR; TCRdb keeps in-frame clones, though not all of them. The sample contains 640,000 or so clones, roughly an eighth of which appear only once. This record comes from a study of beta chain features in type 1 diabetes. Findings and limits, study-wide: In every one of the four CD4+ subsets, TCRB CDR3s were moderately but significantly shorter in Type 1 diabetes patients. The VDJ junctions of type 1 diabetes patients carried fewer insertions and more deletions.

Donors contributed one heparinised blood draw apiece, averaging about 120 mL. Sorting that relied on CD45RO/CCR7/CD25/CD127/CD95/CD27 yielded CD4+ naive, central memory, regulatory and stem cell-like memory cells. The genes are TRBV6-6 and TRBJ1-5; perhaps TRBD1 as D (5 bases). Sample: naive CD4+ T cells from blood. This TCR was sampled from a young man with type 1 diabetes. The CDR3: CASTTGTEPFTQHF. DNA for the CDR3: TGTGCCAGCACCACCGGGACCGAGCCTTTTACTCAGCATTTT.